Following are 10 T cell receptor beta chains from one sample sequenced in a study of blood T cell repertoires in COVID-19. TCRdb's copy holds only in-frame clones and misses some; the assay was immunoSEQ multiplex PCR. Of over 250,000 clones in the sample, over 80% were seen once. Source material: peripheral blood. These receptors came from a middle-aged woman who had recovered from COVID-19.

DNA for the CDR3: TGTGCCATCAGTGAGAGGGGCAGTAGTAACTATGGCTACACCTTC. This encodes CAISERGSSNYGYTF. The chain links TRBV10-3 to TRBJ1-2; perhaps TRBD1 as D (5 bases). Germline CDR1 ENHRY, CDR2 SYGVKD. The CDR3 runs to 15 residues. V gave up 2 bases and J gave up 1 base, with 11 bases separating them.

Here the CDR3 reads CASSGWDRGSSYNEQFF. In DNA, the CDR3 is TGTGCCAGCAGTGGGTGGGACAGGGGGAGCTCCTACAATGAGCAGTTCTTC. This chain links TRBV2 with TRBJ2-1; TRBD1 agrees at 11 bases. Germline CDR1 reads SNHLY; CDR2 reads FYNNEI. The CDR3 runs 17 residues. After removal of 4 bases from V and 0 bases from J, the junction contained 5 bases not matched to a gene.

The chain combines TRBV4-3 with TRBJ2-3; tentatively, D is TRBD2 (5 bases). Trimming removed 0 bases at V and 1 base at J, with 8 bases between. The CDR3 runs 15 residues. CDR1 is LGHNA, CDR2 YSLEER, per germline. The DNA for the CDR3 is TGCGCCAGCAGCCAAGATCACGGGGGCACAGATACGCAGTATTTT. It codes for CASSQDHGGTDTQYF.

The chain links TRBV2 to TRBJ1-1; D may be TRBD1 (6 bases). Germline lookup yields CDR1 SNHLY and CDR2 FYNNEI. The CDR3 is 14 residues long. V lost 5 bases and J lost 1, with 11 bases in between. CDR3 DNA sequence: TGTGCCAGCAGTACATACAGGGCGAACACTGAAGCTTTCTTT. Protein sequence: CASSTYRANTEAFF.

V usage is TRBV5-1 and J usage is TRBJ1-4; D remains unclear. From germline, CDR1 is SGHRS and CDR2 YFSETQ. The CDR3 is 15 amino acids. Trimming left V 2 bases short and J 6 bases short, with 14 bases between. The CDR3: CASSFGLAEDEKLFF. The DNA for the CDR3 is TGCGCCAGCAGCTTTGGGTTGGCGGAGGATGAAAAACTGTTTTTT.

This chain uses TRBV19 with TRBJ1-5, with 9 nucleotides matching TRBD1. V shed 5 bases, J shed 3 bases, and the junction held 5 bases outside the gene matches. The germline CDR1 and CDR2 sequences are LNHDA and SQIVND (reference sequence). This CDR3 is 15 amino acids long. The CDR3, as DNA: TGTGCCAGTAGTCGCAGGACAGGGGACAATCAGCCCCAGCATTTT. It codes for CASSRRTGDNQPQHF.

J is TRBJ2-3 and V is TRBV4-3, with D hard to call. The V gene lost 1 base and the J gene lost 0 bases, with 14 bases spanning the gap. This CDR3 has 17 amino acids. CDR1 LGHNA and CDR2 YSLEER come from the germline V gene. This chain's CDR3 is CASSQGAVVRSTDTQYF. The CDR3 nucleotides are TGCGCCAGCAGCCAAGGGGCTGTCGTTAGGAGCACAGATACGCAGTATTTT.

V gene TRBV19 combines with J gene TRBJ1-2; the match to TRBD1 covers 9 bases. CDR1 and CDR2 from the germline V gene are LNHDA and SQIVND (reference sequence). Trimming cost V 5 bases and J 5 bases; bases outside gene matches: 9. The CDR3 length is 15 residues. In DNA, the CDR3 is TGTGCCAGTAGTGTCCACAGGGGGCAACGGTATGGCTACACCTTC. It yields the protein CASSVHRGQRYGYTF.

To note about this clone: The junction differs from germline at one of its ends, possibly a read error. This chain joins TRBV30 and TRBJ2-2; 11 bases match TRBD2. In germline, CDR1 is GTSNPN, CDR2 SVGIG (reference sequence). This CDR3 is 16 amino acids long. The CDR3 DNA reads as TGTGCCCGGAGAGTCTTAGCGGGGGGGCCATCCGGGGAGCTGTTTTTT. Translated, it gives CARRVLAGGPSGELFF.

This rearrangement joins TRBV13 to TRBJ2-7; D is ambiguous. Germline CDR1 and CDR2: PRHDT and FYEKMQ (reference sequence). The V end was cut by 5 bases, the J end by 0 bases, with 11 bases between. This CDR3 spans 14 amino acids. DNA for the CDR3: TGTGCCAGCAGCCGACTTTACGACTCCTACGAGCAGTACTTC. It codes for CASSRLYDSYEQYF.